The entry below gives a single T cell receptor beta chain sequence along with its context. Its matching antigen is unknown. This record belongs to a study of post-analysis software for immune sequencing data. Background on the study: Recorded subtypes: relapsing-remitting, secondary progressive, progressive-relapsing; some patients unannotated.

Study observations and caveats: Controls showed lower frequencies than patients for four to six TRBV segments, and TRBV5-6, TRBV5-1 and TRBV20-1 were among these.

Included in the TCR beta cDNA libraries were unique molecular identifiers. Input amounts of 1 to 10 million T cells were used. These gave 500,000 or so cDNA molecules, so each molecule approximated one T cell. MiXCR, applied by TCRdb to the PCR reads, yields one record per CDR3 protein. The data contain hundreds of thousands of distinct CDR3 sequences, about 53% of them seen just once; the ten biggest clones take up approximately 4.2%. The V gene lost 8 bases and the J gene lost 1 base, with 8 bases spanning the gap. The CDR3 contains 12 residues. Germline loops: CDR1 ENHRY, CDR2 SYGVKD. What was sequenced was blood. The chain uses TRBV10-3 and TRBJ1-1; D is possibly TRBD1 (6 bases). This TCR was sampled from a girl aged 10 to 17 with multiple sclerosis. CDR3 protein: CAIGGQNTEAFF. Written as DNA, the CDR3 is TGTGCCATCGGGGGACAGAACACTGAAGCTTTCTTT.